This TCR beta chain was observed in a study of blood T cell repertoires in COVID-19. Whole-study context: The United States, Italy and Spain were the sources of the acute and convalescent COVID-19 samples. T cells, B-cell-depleted T cells, or PBMCs provided the cDNA or gDNA that served as material.

Per the original data handling: Amplifying reference gene primers gave estimates of nucleated cell counts. Using immunoSEQ multiplex PCR, the repertoire was profiled, and TCRdb retains in-frame clones only, with some absent. The DNA gave D and trimming, while V, J and clone size come from that table. The sample records some 400,000 clones, more than 85% being singletons. CDR1 is SEHNR, CDR2 FQNEAQ, per germline (reference sequence). The CDR3 has 16 amino acids. V shed 5 bases and J shed 2 bases, with 17 bases lying between them. The chain links TRBV7-9 to TRBJ2-3; maybe TRBD2 (6 bases). The sequence came from a human donor in a cohort sampled during active COVID-19. Sequencing used peripheral blood. Written as DNA, the CDR3 is TGTGCCAGCAGCCGCACCTTGGCGGGGTCCACAGATACGCAGTATTTT. Residues: CASSRTLAGSTDTQYF.